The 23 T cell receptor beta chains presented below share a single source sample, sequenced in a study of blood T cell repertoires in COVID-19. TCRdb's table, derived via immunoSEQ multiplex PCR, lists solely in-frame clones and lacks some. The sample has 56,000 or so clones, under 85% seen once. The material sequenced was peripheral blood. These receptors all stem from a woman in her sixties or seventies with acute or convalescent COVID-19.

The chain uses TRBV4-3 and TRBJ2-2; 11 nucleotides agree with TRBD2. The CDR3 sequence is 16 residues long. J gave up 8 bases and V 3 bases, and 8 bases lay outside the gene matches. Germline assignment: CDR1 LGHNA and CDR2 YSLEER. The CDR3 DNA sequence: TGCGCCAGCAGCCAGTCGGTAGCGGGGGGGCCTGGGGAGCTGTTTTTT. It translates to CASSQSVAGGPGELFF.

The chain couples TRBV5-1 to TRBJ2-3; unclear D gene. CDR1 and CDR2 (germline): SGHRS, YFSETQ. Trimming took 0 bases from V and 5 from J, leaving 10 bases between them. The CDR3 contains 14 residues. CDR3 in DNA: TGCGCCAGCAGCTTGGTGGCAGGTAGAGATACGCAGTATTTT. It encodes CASSLVAGRDTQYF.

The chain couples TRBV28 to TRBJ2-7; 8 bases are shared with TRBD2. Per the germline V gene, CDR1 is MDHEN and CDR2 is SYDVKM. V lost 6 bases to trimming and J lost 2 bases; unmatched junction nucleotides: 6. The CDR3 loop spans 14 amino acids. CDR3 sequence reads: CASRPAGATYEQYF. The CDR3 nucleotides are TGTGCCAGCAGACCAGCGGGGGCAACCTACGAGCAGTACTTC.

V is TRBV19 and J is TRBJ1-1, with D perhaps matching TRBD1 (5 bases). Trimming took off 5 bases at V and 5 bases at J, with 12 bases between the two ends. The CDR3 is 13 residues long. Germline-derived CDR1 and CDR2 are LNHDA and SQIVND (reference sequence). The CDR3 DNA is TGTGCCAGTAGTCGACGGGGGGTAACTGAAGCTTTCTTT. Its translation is CASSRRGVTEAFF.

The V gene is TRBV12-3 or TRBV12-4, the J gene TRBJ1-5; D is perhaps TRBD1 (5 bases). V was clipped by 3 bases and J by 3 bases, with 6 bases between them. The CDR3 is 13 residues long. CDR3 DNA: TGTGCCAGCAGTTTGACAGACAATCAGCCCCAGCATTTT. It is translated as CASSLTDNQPQHF.

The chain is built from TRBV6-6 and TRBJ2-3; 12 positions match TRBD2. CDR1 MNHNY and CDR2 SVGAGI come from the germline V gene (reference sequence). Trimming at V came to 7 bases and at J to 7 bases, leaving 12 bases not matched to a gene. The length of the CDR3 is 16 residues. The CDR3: CASTDSLAGGSYTQYF. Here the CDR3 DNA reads TGTGCCAGCACCGACAGTCTAGCGGGGGGGTCATATACGCAGTATTTT.

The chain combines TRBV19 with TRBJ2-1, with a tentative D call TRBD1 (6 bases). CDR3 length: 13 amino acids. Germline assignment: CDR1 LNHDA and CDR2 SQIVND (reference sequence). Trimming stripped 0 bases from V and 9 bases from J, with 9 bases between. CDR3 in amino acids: CASSIDARGEQFF. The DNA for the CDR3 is TGTGCCAGTAGTATAGATGCCAGGGGTGAGCAGTTCTTC.

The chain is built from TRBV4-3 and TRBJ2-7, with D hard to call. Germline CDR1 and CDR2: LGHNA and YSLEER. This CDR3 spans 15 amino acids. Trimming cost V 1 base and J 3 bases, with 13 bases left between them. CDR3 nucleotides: TGCGCCAGCAGCCAAGGAATGCAGGATGACTACGAGCAGTACTTC. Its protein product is CASSQGMQDDYEQYF.

The CDR3 nucleotides are TGTGCCAGCAGCCAAGACTGGGCCAAAGCTTTCTTT. Translated, it gives CASSQDWAKAFF. The chain couples TRBV3-1 (or the pseudogene TRBV3-2) to TRBJ1-1, with no clear D. CDR1 is LGHDT and CDR2 is YNNKEL in the germline V gene (reference sequence). Trimming shortened V by 0 bases and J by 9 bases, and 8 bases separated the two germline ends. This CDR3 is built from 12 residues.

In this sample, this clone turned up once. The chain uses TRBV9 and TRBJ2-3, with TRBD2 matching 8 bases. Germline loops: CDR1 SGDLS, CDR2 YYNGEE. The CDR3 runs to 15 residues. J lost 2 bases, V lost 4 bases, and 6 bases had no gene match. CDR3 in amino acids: CASSPREGITDTQYF. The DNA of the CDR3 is TGTGCCAGCAGCCCCCGGGAGGGCATCACAGATACGCAGTATTTT.

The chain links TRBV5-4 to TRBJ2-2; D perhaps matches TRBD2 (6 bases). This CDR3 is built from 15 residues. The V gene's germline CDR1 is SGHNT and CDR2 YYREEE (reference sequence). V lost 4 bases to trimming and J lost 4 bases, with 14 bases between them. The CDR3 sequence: CASSADGGGTGELFF. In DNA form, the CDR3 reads TGTGCCAGCAGCGCCGACGGGGGTGGCACCGGGGAGCTGTTTTTT.

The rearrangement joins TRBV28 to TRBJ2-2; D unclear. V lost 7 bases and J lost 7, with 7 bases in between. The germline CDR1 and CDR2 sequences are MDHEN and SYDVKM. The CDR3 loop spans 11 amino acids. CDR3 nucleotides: TGTGCCAGCACCTACAGCGGGGAGCTGTTTTTT. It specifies CASTYSGELFF.

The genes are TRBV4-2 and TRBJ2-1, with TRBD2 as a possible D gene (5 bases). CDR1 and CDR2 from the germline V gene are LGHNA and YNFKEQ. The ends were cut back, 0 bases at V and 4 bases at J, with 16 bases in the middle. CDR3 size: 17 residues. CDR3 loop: CASSQDWAAAIYNEQFF. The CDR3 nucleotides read TGTGCCAGCAGCCAAGATTGGGCAGCGGCGATTTACAATGAGCAGTTCTTC.

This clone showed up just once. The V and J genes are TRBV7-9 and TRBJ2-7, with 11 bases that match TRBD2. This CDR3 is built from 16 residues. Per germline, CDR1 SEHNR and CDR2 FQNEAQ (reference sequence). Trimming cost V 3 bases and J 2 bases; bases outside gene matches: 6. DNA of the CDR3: TGTGCCAGCAGCTTTAGCGGGGGGGGACCTACCTACGAGCAGTACTTC. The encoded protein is CASSFSGGGPTYEQYF.

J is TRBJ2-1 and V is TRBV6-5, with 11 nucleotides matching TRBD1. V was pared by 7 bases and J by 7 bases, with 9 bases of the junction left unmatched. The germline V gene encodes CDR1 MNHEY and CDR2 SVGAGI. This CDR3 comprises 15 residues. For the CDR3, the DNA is TGTGCCAGCATATCACGGACAGGGGGCAGGAATGAGCAGTTCTTC. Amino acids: CASISRTGGRNEQFF.

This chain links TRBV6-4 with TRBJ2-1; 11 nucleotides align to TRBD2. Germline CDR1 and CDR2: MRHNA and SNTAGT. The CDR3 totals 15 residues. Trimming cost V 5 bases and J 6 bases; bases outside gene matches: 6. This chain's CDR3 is CASSITSGGVNEQFF. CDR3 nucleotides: TGTGCCAGCAGTATCACTAGCGGGGGTGTCAATGAGCAGTTCTTC.

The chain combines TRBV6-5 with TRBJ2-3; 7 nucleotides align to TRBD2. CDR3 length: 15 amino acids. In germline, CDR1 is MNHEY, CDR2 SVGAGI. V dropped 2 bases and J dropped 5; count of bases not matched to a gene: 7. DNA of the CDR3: TGTGCCAGCAGTTACATGGGACTACAAAAAGATACGCAGTATTTT. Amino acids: CASSYMGLQKDTQYF.

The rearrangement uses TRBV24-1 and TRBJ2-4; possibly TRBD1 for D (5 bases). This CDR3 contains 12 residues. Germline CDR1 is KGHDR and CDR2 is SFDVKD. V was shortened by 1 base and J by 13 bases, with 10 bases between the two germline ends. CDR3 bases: TGTGCCACCAGTGATTTCCAGGGCGGCCAGTACTTC. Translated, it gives CATSDFQGGQYF.

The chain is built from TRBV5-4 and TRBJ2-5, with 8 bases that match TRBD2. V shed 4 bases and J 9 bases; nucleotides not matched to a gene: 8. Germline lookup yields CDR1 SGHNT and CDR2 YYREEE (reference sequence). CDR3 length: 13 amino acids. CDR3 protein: CASSPGTSVPQYF. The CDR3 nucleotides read TGTGCCAGCAGCCCCGGGACTAGTGTGCCCCAGTACTTC.

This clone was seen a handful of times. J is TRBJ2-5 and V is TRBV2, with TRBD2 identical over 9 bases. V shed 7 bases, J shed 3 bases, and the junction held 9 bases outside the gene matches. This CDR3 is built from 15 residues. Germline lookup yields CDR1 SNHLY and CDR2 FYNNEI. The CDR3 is CASNIAGEIKETQYF. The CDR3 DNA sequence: TGTGCCAGCAATATAGCGGGGGAGATAAAAGAGACCCAGTACTTC.

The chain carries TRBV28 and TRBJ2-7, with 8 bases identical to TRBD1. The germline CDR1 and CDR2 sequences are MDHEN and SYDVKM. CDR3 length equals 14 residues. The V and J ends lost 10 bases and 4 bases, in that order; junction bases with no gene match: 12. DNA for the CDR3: TGTGCCACCCAACCCGGACAGGGAATATACGAGCAGTACTTC. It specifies CATQPGQGIYEQYF.

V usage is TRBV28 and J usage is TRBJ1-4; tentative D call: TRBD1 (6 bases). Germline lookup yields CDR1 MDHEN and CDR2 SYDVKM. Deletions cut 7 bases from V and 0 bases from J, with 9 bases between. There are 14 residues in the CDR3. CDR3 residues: CASNKGATNEKLFF. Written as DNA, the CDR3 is TGTGCCAGCAATAAGGGGGCAACTAATGAAAAACTGTTTTTT.

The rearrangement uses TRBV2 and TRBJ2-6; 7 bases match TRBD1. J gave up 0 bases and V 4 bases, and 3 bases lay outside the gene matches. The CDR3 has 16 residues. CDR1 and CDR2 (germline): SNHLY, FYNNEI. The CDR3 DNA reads TGTGCCAGCAGTGGGGACAGTGCCTCTGGGGCCAACGTCCTGACTTTC. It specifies CASSGDSASGANVLTF.